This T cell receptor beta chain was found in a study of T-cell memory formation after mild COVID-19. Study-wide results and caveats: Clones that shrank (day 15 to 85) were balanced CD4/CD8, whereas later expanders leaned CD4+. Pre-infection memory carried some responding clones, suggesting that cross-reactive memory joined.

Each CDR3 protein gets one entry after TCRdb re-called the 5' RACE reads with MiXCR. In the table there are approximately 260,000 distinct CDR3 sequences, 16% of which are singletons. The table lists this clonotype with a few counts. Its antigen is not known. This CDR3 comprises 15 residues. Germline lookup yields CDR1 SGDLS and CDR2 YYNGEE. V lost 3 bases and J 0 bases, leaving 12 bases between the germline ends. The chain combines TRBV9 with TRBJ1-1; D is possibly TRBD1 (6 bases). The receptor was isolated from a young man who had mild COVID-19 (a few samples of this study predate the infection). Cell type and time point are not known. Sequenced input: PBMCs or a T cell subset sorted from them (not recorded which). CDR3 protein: CASSARDTLNTEAFF. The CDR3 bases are TGTGCCAGCAGCGCTCGGGACACATTGAACACTGAAGCTTTCTTT.